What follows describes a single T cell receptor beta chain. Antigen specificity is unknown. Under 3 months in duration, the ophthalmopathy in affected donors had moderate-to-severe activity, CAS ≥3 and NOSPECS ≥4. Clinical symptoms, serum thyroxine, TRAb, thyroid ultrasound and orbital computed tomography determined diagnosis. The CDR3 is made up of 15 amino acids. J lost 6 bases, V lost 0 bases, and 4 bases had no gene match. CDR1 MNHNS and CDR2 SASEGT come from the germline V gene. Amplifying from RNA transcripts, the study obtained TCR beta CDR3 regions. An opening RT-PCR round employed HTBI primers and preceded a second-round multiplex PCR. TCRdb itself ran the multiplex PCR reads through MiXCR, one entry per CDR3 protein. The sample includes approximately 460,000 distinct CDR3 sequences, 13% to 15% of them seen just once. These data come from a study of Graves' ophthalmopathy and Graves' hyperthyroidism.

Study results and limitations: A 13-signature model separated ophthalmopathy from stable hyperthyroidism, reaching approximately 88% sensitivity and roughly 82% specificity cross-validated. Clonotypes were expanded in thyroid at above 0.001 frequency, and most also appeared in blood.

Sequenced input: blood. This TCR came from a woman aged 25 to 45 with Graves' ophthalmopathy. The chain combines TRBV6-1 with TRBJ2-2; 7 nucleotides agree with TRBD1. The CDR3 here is CASSEARGGSGELFF. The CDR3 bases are TGTGCCAGCAGTGAAGCGCGAGGGGGCTCCGGGGAGCTGTTTTTT.